Below are 16 T cell receptor beta chains sequenced from a single sample in a study of response to subunit inactivated influenza vaccine (dated by TCRdb to 2017 to 2018). Library preparation employed RT-PCR. Sequenced using an Illumina HiSeq 2500. TCRdb took the public reads, trimmed them with fastp at Q25, ran MiXCR for clone calling and kept in-frame beta chains. Rows with a matching CDR3 protein are joined into one entry that keeps the most common DNA and genes. The sample table holds approximately 500,000 distinct CDR3 sequences, of which under 25% were seen once. Roughly 2.8% of the sample is in the top ten clones. In addition, the sample was reused for a study of T cells expressing NK-cell markers. The second paper states: 5'RACE template switching, by which a universal primer site and unique molecular identifiers were added, was used to make TCR beta cDNA libraries.

The sequences come from CD4+ T cells sorted from PBMCs, collected about 12 days after vaccination. These receptors came from a man aged 45-60 years who received an inactivated influenza vaccine. Donor details come from another sample of the same person, matched by shared clones.

V is TRBV28 and J is TRBJ2-7; tentative D call: TRBD1 (6 bases). Germline loops: CDR1 MDHEN, CDR2 SYDVKM. Trimming took 6 bases from V and 5 from J, leaving 20 bases between them. The length of the CDR3 is 15 residues. This CDR3 reads CASSWGGQRMDEQYF. The CDR3, as DNA: TGTGCCAGCAGCTGGGGCGGACAGCGCATGGACGAGCAGTACTTC.

The chain combines TRBV12-3 or TRBV12-4 with TRBJ2-4; D perhaps matches TRBD2 (5 bases). Trimming took off 7 bases at V and 7 bases at J, with 20 bases between the two ends. The CDR3 runs to 15 residues. The CDR3 is CASTLAGDPWNIQYF. CDR3 sequence (DNA): TGTGCCAGCACTCTTGCCGGGGATCCCTGGAACATTCAGTACTTC.

The chain recombines TRBV4-3 with TRBJ2-1; a possible D gene is TRBD1 (5 bases). Deletions cut 1 base from V and 5 bases from J, with 18 bases between. The germline gives CDR1 LGHNA, CDR2 YSLEER. The CDR3 is 17 amino acids. CDR3 loop: CASSQGRARVRDNEQFF. CDR3 DNA sequence: TGCGCCAGCAGCCAAGGAAGGGCCAGGGTCAGGGACAATGAGCAGTTCTTC.

The CDR3 protein is CASSERSDRISYEQYF. CDR3 nucleotides: TGTGCCAGCAGTGAAAGATCGGACAGGATCTCCTACGAGCAGTACTTC. The chain has TRBV2 and TRBJ2-7; 7 bases match TRBD1. This CDR3 region has 16 residues. Germline V CDR1 and CDR2: SNHLY, FYNNEI. J was trimmed by 0 bases and V by 2 bases; bases with no gene match: 7.

This clonotype was recorded a few times. The rearrangement links TRBV7-9 to TRBJ2-1; the match to TRBD2 covers 12 bases. Per germline, CDR1 SEHNR and CDR2 FQNEAQ (reference sequence). V trimming: 6 bases; J trimming: 7 bases; junction bases outside the gene matches: 10. This CDR3 region has 16 residues. Here the CDR3 reads CASSSFLAGGRNEQFF. The CDR3 DNA is TGTGCCAGCAGTTCATTCCTAGCGGGAGGGCGGAATGAGCAGTTCTTC. Full variable domain (missing parts from reference TRBV7-9 and TRBJ2-1): DTGVSQNPRHKITKRGQNVTFRCDPISEHNRLYWYRQTLGQGPEFLTYFQNEAQLEKSRLLSDRFSAERPKGSFSTLEIQRTEQGDSAMYLCASSSFLAGGRNEQFFGPGTRLTVL.

This clonotype was picked up many times. V usage is TRBV6-2 or TRBV6-3 and J usage is TRBJ1-2; perhaps TRBD1 as D (5 bases). Trimming left V 5 bases short and J 4 bases short, with 17 bases between. The CDR3 is made up of 15 amino acids. Germline lookup yields CDR1 MNHEY and CDR2 SVGEGT. The CDR3 is CASSDETETFYGYTF. The CDR3, as DNA: TGTGCCAGCAGTGACGAGACAGAAACCTTCTATGGCTACACCTTC.

In its sample, this clonotype was seen a few times. The rearrangement links TRBV24-1 to TRBJ1-4; 10 bases align to TRBD1. This CDR3 has 17 amino acids. With V trimmed by 3 bases and J by 7 bases, 10 bases remained unmatched. CDR1 KGHDR and CDR2 SFDVKD come from the germline V gene. The CDR3: CATSDLARDRGLEKLFF. The CDR3 DNA is TGTGCCACCAGTGATCTAGCCCGGGACAGGGGTCTTGAAAAACTGTTTTTT.

This clonotype has only a few counts. The chain recombines TRBV3-1 with TRBJ2-3; 7 bases line up with TRBD2. Germline loops: CDR1 LGHDT, CDR2 YNNKEL (reference sequence). The V segment lost 3 bases and the J segment 1 base; nucleotides outside the gene matches: 4. This CDR3 comprises 15 residues. The CDR3 DNA follows: TGTGCCAGCAGCCAGGCGACTAGCCGCACAGATACGCAGTATTTT. This codes for CASSQATSRTDTQYF.

This clonotype was observed a few times. This rearrangement joins TRBV7-6 to TRBJ1-4, with D hard to call. The V and J ends lost 4 bases and 5 bases respectively, with 14 bases between them. This CDR3 is built from 15 residues. Germline values: CDR1 SGHVS, CDR2 FNYEAQ. This chain's CDR3 is CASSSPRGRNEKLFF. For the CDR3, the DNA is TGTGCCAGCAGCTCACCGCGTGGGAGAAATGAAAAACTGTTTTTT. Filled out from reference TRBV7-6 and TRBJ1-4, the complete variable domain reads GAGVSQSPRYKVTKRGQDVALRCDPISGHVSLYWYRQALGQGPEFLTYFNYEAQQDKSGLPNDRFSAERPEGSISTLTIQRTEQRDSAMYRCASSSPRGRNEKLFFGSGTQLSVL.

This clonotype occurred a few times. This chain connects TRBV12-3 or TRBV12-4 to TRBJ2-2; a possible D gene is TRBD2 (7 bases). This CDR3 comprises 17 residues. V lost 6 bases, J lost 4 bases, and 21 bases lay in between. CDR3 protein: CASSKGEGRTVTGELFF. The CDR3, as DNA: TGTGCCAGCAGCAAGGGGGAGGGGCGAACTGTCACCGGGGAGCTGTTTTTT.

This clonotype has more than one count but fewer than ten. One end of the junction is discordant with germline, which a read error may explain. The chain carries TRBV7-2 and TRBJ2-7; 9 positions agree with TRBD2. CDR1 is SGHTA and CDR2 is FQGNSA in the germline V gene. The CDR3 totals 13 residues. The CDR3 reads CASSFVAGDQGDF. The CDR3 DNA reads TGTGCCAGCAGCTTCGTAGCGGGGGACCAGGGCGACTTC. The entire variable domain, with the rest obtained from reference TRBV7-2 and TRBJ2-7, is as follows: GAGVSQSPSNKVTEKGKDVELRCDPISGHTALYWYRQSLGQGLEFLIYFQGNSAPDKSGLPSDRFSAERTGGSVSTLTIQRTQQEDSAVYLCASSFVAGDQGDFGPGTRLTVT.

This sequence joins TRBV5-1 and TRBJ2-5, with TRBD2 matching over 12 bases. Trimming cost V 5 bases and J 0 bases; bases outside gene matches: 2. Germline CDR1 reads SGHRS; CDR2 reads YFSETQ. The length of the CDR3 is 15 residues. As DNA, the CDR3 is TGCGCCAGCAGGGGGACTAGCGGGTACCAAGAGACCCAGTACTTC. It translates to CASRGTSGYQETQYF.

The table lists this clonotype with a few counts. V is TRBV20-1 and J is TRBJ1-5; 7 bases line up with TRBD1. CDR1 and CDR2 (germline): DFQATT, SNEGSKA (reference sequence). This CDR3 comprises 15 residues. Unmatched junction bases numbered 6, after V lost 2 bases and J lost 2 bases. Written as DNA, the CDR3 is TGCAGTGCTAGAAAGGACAGGATGGGCAATCAGCCCCAGCATTTT. This codes for CSARKDRMGNQPQHF.

The chain employs TRBV7-2 and TRBJ2-4; 10 nucleotides agree with TRBD2. V was clipped by 5 bases and J by 0 bases; unmatched bases: 7. The germline V gene has CDR1 SGHTA and CDR2 FQGNSA. The length of the CDR3 is 17 residues. This chain's CDR3 is CASSLRTSGVAKNIQYF. The CDR3 nucleotides are TGTGCCAGCAGCCTCCGGACTAGCGGAGTAGCCAAAAACATTCAGTACTTC.

The chain uses TRBV7-2 and TRBJ2-7; 8 nucleotides agree with TRBD1. Trimming cost V 5 bases and J 1 base; bases outside gene matches: 7. This CDR3 has 15 residues. Germline V gene data show CDR1 as SGHTA and CDR2 as FQGNSA. Written as DNA, the CDR3 is TGTGCCAGCAGCGCTTCCCGGACAGGGTCCTACGAGCAGTACTTC. Residues: CASSASRTGSYEQYF.

This clonotype was seen only a few times. In DNA, the CDR3 is TGTGCCAGCAGTTACGTTCGGGGGGATTCACCCCTCCACTTT. It specifies CASSYVRGDSPLHF. The chain uses TRBV6-5 and TRBJ1-6, with a tentative D call TRBD1 (5 bases). CDR1 is MNHEY and CDR2 is SVGAGI in the germline V gene. The CDR3 extends over 14 amino acids. V was cut by 2 bases and J by 8 bases, with 10 bases left in between.